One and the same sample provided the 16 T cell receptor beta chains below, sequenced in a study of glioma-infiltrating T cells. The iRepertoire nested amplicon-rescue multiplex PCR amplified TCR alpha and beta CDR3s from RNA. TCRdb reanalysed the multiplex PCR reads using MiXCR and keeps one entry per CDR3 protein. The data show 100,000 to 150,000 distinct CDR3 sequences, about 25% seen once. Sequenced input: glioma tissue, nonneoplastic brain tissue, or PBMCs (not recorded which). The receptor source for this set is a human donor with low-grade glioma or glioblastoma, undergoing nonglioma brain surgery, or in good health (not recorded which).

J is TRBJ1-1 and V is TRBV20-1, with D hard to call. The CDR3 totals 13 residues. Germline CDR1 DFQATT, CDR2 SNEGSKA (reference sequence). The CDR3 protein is CRARAIGGTEAFF. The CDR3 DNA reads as TGCAGGGCCCGGGCTATTGGTGGCACTGAAGCTTTCTTT.

CDR3 loop: CASSQALRGNEQFF. In nucleotides, the CDR3 is TGCGCCAGCAGCCAAGCGCTGAGGGGCAATGAGCAGTTCTTC. V and J are TRBV4-1 and TRBJ2-1, with D perhaps matching TRBD1 or TRBD2 (5 bases each). CDR1 is MGHRA, CDR2 YSYEKL, per germline. The CDR3 length is 14 residues. V lost 1 base and J 6 bases, leaving 10 bases between the germline ends.

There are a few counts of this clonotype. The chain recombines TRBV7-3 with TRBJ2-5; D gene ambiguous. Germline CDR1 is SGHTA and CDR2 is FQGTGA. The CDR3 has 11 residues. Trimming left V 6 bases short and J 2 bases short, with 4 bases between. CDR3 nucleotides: TGTGCCAGCAGGGATCAAGAGACCCAGTACTTC. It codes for CASRDQETQYF.

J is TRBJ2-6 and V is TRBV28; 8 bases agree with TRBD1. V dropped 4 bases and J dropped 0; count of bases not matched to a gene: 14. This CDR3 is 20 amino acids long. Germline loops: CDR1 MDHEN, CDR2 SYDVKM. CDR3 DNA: TGTGCCAGCAGTTCATCCATCGGACAGGGCCATAACTCTGGGGCCAACGTCCTGACTTTC. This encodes CASSSSIGQGHNSGANVLTF.

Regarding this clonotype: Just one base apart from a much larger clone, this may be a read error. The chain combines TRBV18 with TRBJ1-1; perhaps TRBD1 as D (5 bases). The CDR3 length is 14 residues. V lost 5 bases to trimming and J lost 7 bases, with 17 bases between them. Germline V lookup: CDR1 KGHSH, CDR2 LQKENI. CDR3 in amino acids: CASSSSGKVGEAFF. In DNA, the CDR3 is TGTGCCAGCTCATCTTCAGGGAAAGTAGGTGAAGCTTTCTTT.

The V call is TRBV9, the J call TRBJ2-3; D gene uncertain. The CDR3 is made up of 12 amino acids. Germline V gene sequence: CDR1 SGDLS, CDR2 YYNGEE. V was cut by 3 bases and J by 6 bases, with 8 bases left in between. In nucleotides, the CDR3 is TGTGCCAGCAGCGGGAACCAGGATACGCAGTATTTT. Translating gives CASSGNQDTQYF.

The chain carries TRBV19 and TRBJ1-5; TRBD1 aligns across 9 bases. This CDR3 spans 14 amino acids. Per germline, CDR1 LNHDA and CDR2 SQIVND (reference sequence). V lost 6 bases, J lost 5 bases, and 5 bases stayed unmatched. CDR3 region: CASRPGQGYQPQHF. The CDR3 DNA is TGTGCCAGTAGACCGGGACAGGGTTATCAGCCCCAGCATTTT. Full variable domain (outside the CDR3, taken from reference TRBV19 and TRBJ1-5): DGGITQSPKYLFRKEGQNVTLSCEQNLNHDAMYWYRQDPGQGLRLIYYSQIVNDFQKGDIAEGYSVSREKKESFPLTVTSAQKNPTAFYLCASRPGQGYQPQHFGDGTRLSIL.

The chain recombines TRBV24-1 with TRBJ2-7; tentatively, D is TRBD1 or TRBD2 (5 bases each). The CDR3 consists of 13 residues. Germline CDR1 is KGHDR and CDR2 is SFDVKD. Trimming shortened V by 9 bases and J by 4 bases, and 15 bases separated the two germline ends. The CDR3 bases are TGTGCCACCTCCCCGGGACGGCCTTACGAGCAGTACGTC. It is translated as CATSPGRPYEQYV.

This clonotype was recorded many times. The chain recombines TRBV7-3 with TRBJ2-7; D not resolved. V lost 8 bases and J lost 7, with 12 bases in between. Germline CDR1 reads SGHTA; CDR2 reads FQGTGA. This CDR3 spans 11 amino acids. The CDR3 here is CASWHTGEQYV. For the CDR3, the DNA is TGTGCCAGCTGGCACACTGGAGAGCAGTACGTC.

The CDR3 DNA reads as TGTGCCAGCTCGCCTAACCGGGACTCCATTGGGGGTGAGACCCAGTACTTC. Translating it yields CASSPNRDSIGGETQYF. The chain employs TRBV18 and TRBJ2-5; TRBD2 is a possible D gene (6 bases). V gave up 6 bases and J gave up 5 bases, with 25 bases separating them. CDR3 length: 17 residues. Germline V gene sequence: CDR1 KGHSH, CDR2 LQKENI.

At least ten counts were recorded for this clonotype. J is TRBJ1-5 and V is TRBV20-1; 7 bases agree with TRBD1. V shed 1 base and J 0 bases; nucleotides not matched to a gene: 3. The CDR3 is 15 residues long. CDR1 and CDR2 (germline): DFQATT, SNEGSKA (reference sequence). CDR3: CSARGGQISNQPQHF. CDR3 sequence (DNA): TGCAGTGCTAGAGGGGGACAGATTAGCAATCAGCCCCAGCATTTT.

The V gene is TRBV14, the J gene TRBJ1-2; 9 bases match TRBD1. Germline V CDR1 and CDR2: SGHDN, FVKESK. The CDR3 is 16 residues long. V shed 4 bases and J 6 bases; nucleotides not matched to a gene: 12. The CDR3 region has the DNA TGTGCCAGCAGCCGAAGGAGGACAGGGGACTTGGATGGCTACACCTTC. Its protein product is CASSRRRTGDLDGYTF. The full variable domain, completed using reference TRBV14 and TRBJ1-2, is EAGVTQFPSHSVIEKGQTVTLRCDPISGHDNLYWYRRVMGKEIKFLLHFVKESKQDESGMPNNRFLAERTGGTYSTLKVQPAELEDSGVYFCASSRRRTGDLDGYTFGSGTRLTVV.

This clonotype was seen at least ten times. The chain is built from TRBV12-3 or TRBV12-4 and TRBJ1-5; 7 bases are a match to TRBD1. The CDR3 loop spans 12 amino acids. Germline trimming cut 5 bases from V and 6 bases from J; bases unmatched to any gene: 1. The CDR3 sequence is CASSRQGQPQHF. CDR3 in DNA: TGTGCCAGCAGTCGACAGGGTCAGCCCCAGCATTTT.

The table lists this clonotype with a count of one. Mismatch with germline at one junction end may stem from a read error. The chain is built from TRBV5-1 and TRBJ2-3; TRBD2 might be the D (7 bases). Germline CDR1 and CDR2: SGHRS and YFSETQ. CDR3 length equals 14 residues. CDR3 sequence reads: CASRGLRGVDTQYF. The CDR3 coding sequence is TGTGCCAGCAGGGGACTAAGGGGCGTGGATACGCAGTATTTT.

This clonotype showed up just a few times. CDR3: CASGGSSGANVLTF. For the CDR3, the DNA is TGTGCCAGCGGTGGGAGCTCTGGGGCCAACGTCCTGACTTTC. V usage is TRBV2 and J usage is TRBJ2-6, with D perhaps TRBD2 (5 bases). CDR1 is SNHLY and CDR2 is FYNNEI in the germline V gene. V was shortened by 8 bases and J by 0 bases, with 8 bases between the two germline ends. The CDR3 extends over 14 amino acids.

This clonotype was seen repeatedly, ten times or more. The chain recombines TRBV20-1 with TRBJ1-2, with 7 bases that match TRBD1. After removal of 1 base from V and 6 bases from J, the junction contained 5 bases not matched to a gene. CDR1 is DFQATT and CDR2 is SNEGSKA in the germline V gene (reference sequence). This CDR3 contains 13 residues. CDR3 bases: TGCAGTGCTAGAGTTAGGACAGGCCATGGCTACACCTTC. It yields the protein CSARVRTGHGYTF.